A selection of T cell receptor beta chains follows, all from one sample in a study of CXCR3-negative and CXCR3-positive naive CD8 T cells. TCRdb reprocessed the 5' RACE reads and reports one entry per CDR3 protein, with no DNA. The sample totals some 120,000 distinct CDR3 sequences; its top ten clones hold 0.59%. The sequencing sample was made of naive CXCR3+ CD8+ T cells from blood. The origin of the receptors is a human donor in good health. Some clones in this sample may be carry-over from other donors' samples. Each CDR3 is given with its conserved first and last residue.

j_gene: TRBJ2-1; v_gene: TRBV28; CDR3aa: CASRLVGRGDNEQFF
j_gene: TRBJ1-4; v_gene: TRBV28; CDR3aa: CASRFRGVINEKLFF
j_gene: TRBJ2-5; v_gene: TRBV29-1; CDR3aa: CSVEDLEGGETQYF
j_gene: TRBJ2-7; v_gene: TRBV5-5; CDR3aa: CASSHGQRVYEQYF
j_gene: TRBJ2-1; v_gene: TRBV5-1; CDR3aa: CASSLVGMGASSYNEQFF
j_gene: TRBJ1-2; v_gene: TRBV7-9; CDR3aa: CASSLAQGADGYTF
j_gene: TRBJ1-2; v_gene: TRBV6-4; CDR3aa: CASSDSGGGYTF
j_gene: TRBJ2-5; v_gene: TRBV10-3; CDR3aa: CATPPGQGIETQYF
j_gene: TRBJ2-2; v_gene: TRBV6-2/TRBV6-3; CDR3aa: CASSSGTGELFF
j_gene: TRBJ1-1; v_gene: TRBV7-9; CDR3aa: CASSPGTDSLYNTEAFF
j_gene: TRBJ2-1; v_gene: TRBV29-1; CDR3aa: CSVSTSGYNNEQFF
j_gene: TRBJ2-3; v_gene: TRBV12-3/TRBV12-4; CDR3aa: CASSTRQGALTDTQYF
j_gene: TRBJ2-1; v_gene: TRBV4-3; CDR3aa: CASSQVGSYNEQFF
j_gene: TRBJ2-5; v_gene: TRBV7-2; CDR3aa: CASSLYPFSVDQYF
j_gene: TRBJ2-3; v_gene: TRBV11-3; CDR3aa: CASSPRGLAGITDTQYF
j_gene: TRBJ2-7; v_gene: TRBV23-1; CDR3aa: CASSQSEGQGLHEQYF
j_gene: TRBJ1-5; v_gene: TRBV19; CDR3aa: CASGTRVNQPQHF
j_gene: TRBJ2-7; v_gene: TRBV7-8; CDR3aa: CASSDLGTGYYEQYF
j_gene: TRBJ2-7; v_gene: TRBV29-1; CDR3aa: CSVEQENSYEQYF
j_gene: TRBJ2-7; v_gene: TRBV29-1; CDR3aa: CSVAPGTSEAEQYF
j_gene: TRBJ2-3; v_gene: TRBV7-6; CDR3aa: CASSPRADTQYF
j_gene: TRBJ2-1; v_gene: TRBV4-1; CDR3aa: CASSQEVDRGVYNEQFF
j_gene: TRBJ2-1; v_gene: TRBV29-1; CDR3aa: CSVEEVISYNEQFF
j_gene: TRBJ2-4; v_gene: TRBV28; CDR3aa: CASSSPEAEVGNIQYF
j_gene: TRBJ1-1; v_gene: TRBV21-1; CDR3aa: CAIPGQGNVLEAFF
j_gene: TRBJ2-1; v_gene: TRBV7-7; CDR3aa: CASSLGTGNFEQFF
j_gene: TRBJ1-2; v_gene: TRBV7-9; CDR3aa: CASSLGAIQEYGYTF
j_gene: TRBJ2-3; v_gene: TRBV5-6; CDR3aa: CASSFIGLAAEF
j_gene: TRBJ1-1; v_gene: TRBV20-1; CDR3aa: CSARDQAGMASEAFF
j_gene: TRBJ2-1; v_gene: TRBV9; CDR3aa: CASSSGGSASYNEQFF
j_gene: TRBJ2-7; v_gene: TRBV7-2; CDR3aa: CASSPPGGSYEQYF
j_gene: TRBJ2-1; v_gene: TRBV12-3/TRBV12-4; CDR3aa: CASSRDRVSYNEQFF
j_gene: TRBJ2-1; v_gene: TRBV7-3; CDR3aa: CASSPVGGSSDEQFF
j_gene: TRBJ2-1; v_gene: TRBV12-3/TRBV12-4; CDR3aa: CASSPYAGGGNEQFF
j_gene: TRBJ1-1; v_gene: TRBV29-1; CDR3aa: CSVSGPDEAFF
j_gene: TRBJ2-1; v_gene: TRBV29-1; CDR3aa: CSVAVGPSSYNEQFF
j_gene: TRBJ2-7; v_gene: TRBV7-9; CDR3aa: CASSLGGRERGSYEQYF
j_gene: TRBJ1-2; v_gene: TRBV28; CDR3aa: CASSLQSEVPMSFF
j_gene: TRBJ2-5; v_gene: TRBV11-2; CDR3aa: CASSRGRDAYQETQYF
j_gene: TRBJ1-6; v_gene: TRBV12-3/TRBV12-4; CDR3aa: CASSPGQGRSPLHF
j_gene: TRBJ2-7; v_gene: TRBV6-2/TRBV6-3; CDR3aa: CASSTQDRLEGYEQYF
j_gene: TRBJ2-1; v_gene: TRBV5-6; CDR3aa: CASSTTRSPSYNEQFF
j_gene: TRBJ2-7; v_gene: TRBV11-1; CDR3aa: CASSTVQGSDSYEQYF
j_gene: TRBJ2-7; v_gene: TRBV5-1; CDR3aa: CASSLEGSSYEQYF
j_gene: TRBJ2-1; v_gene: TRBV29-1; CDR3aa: CSVPPSGGYNEQFF
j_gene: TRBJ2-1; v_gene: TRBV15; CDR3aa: CATGAGRYNEQFF
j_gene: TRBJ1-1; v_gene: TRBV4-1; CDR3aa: CASSSSRDRGGAEAFF
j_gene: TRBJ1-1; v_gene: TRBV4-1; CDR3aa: CASSQDVSGLTEAFF
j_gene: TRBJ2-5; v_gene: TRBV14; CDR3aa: CASSPKYETQYF
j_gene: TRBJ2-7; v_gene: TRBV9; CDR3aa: CASSVVPSGAAYEQYF
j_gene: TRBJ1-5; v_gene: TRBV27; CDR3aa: CASRQGISNQPQHF
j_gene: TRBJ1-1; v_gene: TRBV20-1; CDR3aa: CSARDWEGRGNTEAFF
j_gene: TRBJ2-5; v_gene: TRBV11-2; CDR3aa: CGSSSRAGGTYQETQYF
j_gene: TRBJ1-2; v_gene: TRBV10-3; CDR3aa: CAIRWDSPNYGYTF
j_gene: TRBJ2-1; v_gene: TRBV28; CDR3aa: CAGRRAGALNEQFF
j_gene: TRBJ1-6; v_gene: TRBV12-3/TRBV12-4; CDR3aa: CASSLQGRTSPLHF
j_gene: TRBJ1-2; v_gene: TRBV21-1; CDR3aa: CASSNTGRGGYTF